This is a list of T cell receptor beta chains from one sample in a study of blood T cell repertoires in COVID-19. The assay was immunoSEQ multiplex PCR, and TCRdb's table has in-frame clones only and misses some. The sample lists roughly 150,000 clones; approximately 80% were seen once. The sequenced sample was peripheral blood. All receptors derive from a woman older than 75 with acute or convalescent COVID-19. CDR3s include the opening cysteine and the closing phenylalanine or tryptophan. D genes are given only for firm matches. Rows give clone size only sometimes, using once, few, many, or a class for an expanded clone.

J gene: TRBJ2-6; V gene: TRBV28; clone size: .; D gene: .; CDR3 DNA: TGTGCCAGCAGTCCACTCCTGGGGAGCTCTGGGGCCAACGTCCTGACTTTC; CDR3 protein: CASSPLLGSSGANVLTF
J gene: TRBJ2-7; V gene: TRBV12-5; clone size: .; D gene: .; CDR3 DNA: TGTGCTAGTGGCCCCGGAGCGTCCTACGAGCAGTACTTC; CDR3 protein: CASGPGASYEQYF
J gene: TRBJ2-7; V gene: TRBV6-5; clone size: .; D gene: .; CDR3 DNA: TGTGCCAGCACCCGCCACGGAGGAGGCTCCTACGAGCAGTACTTC; CDR3 protein: CASTRHGGGSYEQYF
J gene: TRBJ1-1; V gene: TRBV12-3/TRBV12-4; clone size: .; D gene: TRBD1; CDR3 DNA: TGTGCCAGCCACAGGGGGCTGGGCACTGAAGCTTTCTTT; CDR3 protein: CASHRGLGTEAFF
J gene: TRBJ2-7; V gene: TRBV9; clone size: .; D gene: .; CDR3 DNA: TGTGCCAGCAGCGTAAAACTAGAAGACTACGAGCAGTACTTC; CDR3 protein: CASSVKLEDYEQYF
J gene: TRBJ1-5; V gene: TRBV11-2; clone size: .; D gene: .; CDR3 DNA: TGTGCCAGCAGCGAGACGGGTCTGGGTCAGCCCCAGCATTTT; CDR3 protein: CASSETGLGQPQHF
J gene: TRBJ2-2; V gene: TRBV7-9; clone size: .; D gene: .; CDR3 DNA: TGTGCCAGCATCCCCTTAGGCAGGGGGGACACCGGGGAGCTGTTTTTT; CDR3 protein: CASIPLGRGDTGELFF
J gene: TRBJ2-5; V gene: TRBV4-2; clone size: .; D gene: TRBD2; CDR3 DNA: TGTGCCAGCAGCCCGGCGGGGGGTGGGGAGACCCAGTACTTC; CDR3 protein: CASSPAGGGETQYF
J gene: TRBJ2-1; V gene: TRBV6-2/TRBV6-3; clone size: .; D gene: TRBD2; CDR3 DNA: TGTGCCAGCAGTTATCCGGCGGGAGGAGGCTCCTACAATGAGCAGTTCTTC; CDR3 protein: CASSYPAGGGSYNEQFF
J gene: TRBJ2-5; V gene: TRBV19; clone size: .; D gene: TRBD2; CDR3 DNA: TGTGCCAGTAGTCTAGGGACTATCCAAGAGACCCAGTACTTC; CDR3 protein: CASSLGTIQETQYF
J gene: TRBJ2-4; V gene: TRBV5-4; clone size: few; D gene: TRBD2; CDR3 DNA: TGTGCCAGCAGCACCGGGACTAGCGGGGTATCCAAAAACATTCAGTACTTC; CDR3 protein: CASSTGTSGVSKNIQYF
J gene: TRBJ1-5; V gene: TRBV30; clone size: few; D gene: .; CDR3 DNA: TGTGCCTGGAGTGGTGGGGCAGGTAATCAGCCCCAGCATTTT; CDR3 protein: CAWSGGAGNQPQHF
J gene: TRBJ1-2; V gene: TRBV2; clone size: .; D gene: TRBD1; CDR3 DNA: TGTGCCAGCGGAGTCAATACAGGGGTCTCCCCTAACTATGGCTACACCTTC; CDR3 protein: CASGVNTGVSPNYGYTF